This TCR beta chain was found in a study of blood T cell repertoires in COVID-19. The wider study: There were acute and convalescent COVID-19 samples, and they came from the United States, Italy and Spain.

This table comes from immunoSEQ multiplex PCR, and its TCRdb copy is limited to in-frame clones, with some not included. Altogether 100,000 to 150,000 clones are present, around 88% being singletons, with the ten largest covering roughly 18%. The CDR3 has 16 amino acids. V was cut by 1 base and J by 2 bases, with 11 bases left in between. Looked up from germline, CDR1 is KGHSH and CDR2 is LQKENI. V usage is TRBV18 and J usage is TRBJ2-2; TRBD2 might be the D (6 bases). The sequence derives from a man aged 45-60 years with active or convalescent COVID-19. Sequences were obtained from peripheral blood. The CDR3 region is CASSPRVGTNTGELFF. CDR3 nucleotides: TGTGCCAGCTCACCACGGGTTGGGACTAACACCGGGGAGCTGTTTTTT. The whole variable domain, remainder taken from reference TRBV18 and TRBJ2-2, is NAGVMQNPRHLVRRRGQEARLRCSPMKGHSHVYWYRQLPEEGLKFMVYLQKENIIDESGMPKERFSAEFPKEGPSILRIQQVVRGDSAAYFCASSPRVGTNTGELFFGEGSRLTVL.